The rows below give T cell receptor delta chains drawn from one sample of a study of human gamma delta and Vdelta1 T cells. TCRdb re-called the PCR reads with CATT. This sample has about 6,100 delta-chain clones; around 9% occur once, and the top ten carry 12% to 15%. Sequenced input: naive CD27+ Vdelta1 gamma-delta T cells from blood. The receptors here all came from a human donor in good health. Both conserved end residues are part of each CDR3. A D gene is named only where the DNA matches it firmly. Where a row states a size, it is once, few, many or the class of an expanded clone; other rows omit it.

clone_size,d_call,v_call,j_call,cdr3_nt,cdr3_aa
NA,NA,TRDV1,TRDJ1,TGTGCTCTTGGGGAACTCCGACCCCTACGGCCCGATTCCGATAACCTCATCTTT,CALGELRPLRPDSDNLIF
few,TRDD3,TRDV1,TRDJ1,TGTGCTCTTGGGGAACGGCCCGTACGGCTTCCTAAATTTACTGGGGGAGACGATCTACTCATCTTT,CALGERPVRLPKFTGGDDLLIF
few,TRDD3,TRDV1,TRDJ1,TGTGCTCTTGGGGAGCCGGTCTTAACCTTGTACTGGGGGAGTACCAAACTTACGGGTAAACTCATCTTT,CALGEPVLTLYWGSTKLTGKLIF
medium-sized,TRDD3,TRDV1,TRDJ1,TGTGCTCTTGGGGAACCCCCTTCCCGGGGTTGGGGGATACGGAGGACCGATAAACTCATCTTT,CALGEPPSRGWGIRRTDKLIF
many,NA,TRDV1,TRDJ1,TGTGCTCTTGGGGAACGCCTAATTCTGGGGAAAACCGATAAACTCATCTTT,CALGERLILGKTDKLIF
large,TRDD3,TRDV1,TRDJ1,TGTGCTCTTGGGAATAAGGGGTGGCTGGGGGATAGGTACACCGATAAACTCATCTTT,CALGNKGWLGDRYTDKLIF
medium-sized,TRDD3,TRDV1,TRDJ1,TGTGCTCTTGGGGAAAGGCGGGCTGGGGGACGCTTCACCGATAAACTCATCTTT,CALGERRAGGRFTDKLIF
few,NA,TRDV1,TRDJ1,TGTGCTCTTGGGGAAACCCAGACCTATCGGGGGCAAATTGTGGGGACCGATAAACTCATCTTT,CALGETQTYRGQIVGTDKLIF
medium-sized,TRDD3,TRDV2,TRDJ1,TGTGCCACCCGTATACTGGGGGTCCCTCTTAAACTCATCTTT,CATRILGVPLKLIF
medium-sized,NA,TRDV1,TRDJ1,TGTGCTCTTGGGGAACTCCTCCTACGTCGTACTACTCGTCTGTCCGATAAACTCATCTTT,CALGELLLRRTTRLSDKLIF
large,TRDD3,TRDV1,TRDJ1,TGTGCTCTTGGGGTCCGGTACTGGGGGATGCGCACCGATAAACTCATCTTT,CALGVRYWGMRTDKLIF
large,TRDD3,TRDV1,TRDJ1,TGTGCTCTTGGCGCCCCTATCCGGTGGGTGGGGGATACGGGCACCGATAAACTCATCTTT,CALGAPIRWVGDTGTDKLIF
medium-sized,TRDD3,TRDV1,TRDJ1,TGTGCTCTTGGGACAGTAACCTTCCTAAGGGGGATACGCACCGATAAACTCATCTTT,CALGTVTFLRGIRTDKLIF
medium-sized,TRDD3,TRDV1,TRDJ1,TGTGCTCTTGGGGAAGGGACTGGGGGTCCGCATCCGAAGTTGGCAATGTACACCGATAAACTCATCTTT,CALGEGTGGPHPKLAMYTDKLIF
medium-sized,TRDD3,TRDV1,TRDJ1,TGTGCTCTTGGGGAACTACGGGTACACTGGGGGATACGAGGACTCATCTTT,CALGELRVHWGIRGLIF
medium-sized,TRDD3,TRDV1,TRDJ4,TGTGCTCTTGAAGGGACTGGGGGATACGCTGGCGCCAGACCCCTGATCTTT,CALEGTGGYAGARPLIF
NA,TRDD3,TRDV1,TRDJ1,TGTGCTCTCACTTCCCGCCACTGGGGGATACGGAGGGACACCGATAAACTCATCTTT,CALTSRHWGIRRDTDKLIF
many,NA,TRDV1,TRDJ1,TGTGCTCTTGGGTTTAAGCCTCCTACGGCTGGGGGGCCGGATAAACTCATCTTT,CALGFKPPTAGGPDKLIF
medium-sized,TRDD3,TRDV1,TRDJ1,TGTGCTCTTGGGGACCTAATCTACCGGGGATACAGGTACACCGATAAACTCATCTTT,CALGDLIYRGYRYTDKLIF
NA,TRDD2,TRDV1,TRDJ1,TGTGCTCTTGGGGAAGGCCACCGCCTTCCTACGCCCGGGACCCCGTTGCGTAAACTCATCTTT,CALGEGHRLPTPGTPLRKLIF
few,TRDD3,TRDV1,TRDJ1,TGTGCTCTTGGGGAACTTAAGACGTCCTACAAATTGCGGGGGATACGGGATGATAAACTCATCTTT,CALGELKTSYKLRGIRDDKLIF
large,TRDD2,TRDV1,TRDJ1,TGTGCTCTTGGGCCTCGAGCCTTCCTACGTTTTTCGAGGGAGGAACGTAGGGCTGGGGGGAAAGAGAAACTCATCTTT,CALGPRAFLRFSREERRAGGKEKLIF
few,TRDD3,TRDV1,TRDJ1,TGTGCTCTTGGGGAACTTCGACGCCTAATGTTCGGTGGGGATACGCGATTCGATAAACTCATCTTT,CALGELRRLMFGGDTRFDKLIF
few,TRDD3,TRDV1,TRDJ1,TGTGCTCTTGGGGGGGCATCTGGGGGATACCGGTGGGGAAAACTCATCTTT,CALGGASGGYRWGKLIF
medium-sized,TRDD3,TRDV1,TRDJ1,TGTGCTCTTGGGGAACTTACACGGGGGATACTAAGGAGCACCGATAAACTCATCTTT,CALGELTRGILRSTDKLIF
many,TRDD3,TRDV1,TRDJ1,TGTGCTCTTGGGGAACTTAATACTCCTCATACCCGCTGGGGGTTAAGTAGCTCCGGTAAACTCATCTTT,CALGELNTPHTRWGLSSSGKLIF